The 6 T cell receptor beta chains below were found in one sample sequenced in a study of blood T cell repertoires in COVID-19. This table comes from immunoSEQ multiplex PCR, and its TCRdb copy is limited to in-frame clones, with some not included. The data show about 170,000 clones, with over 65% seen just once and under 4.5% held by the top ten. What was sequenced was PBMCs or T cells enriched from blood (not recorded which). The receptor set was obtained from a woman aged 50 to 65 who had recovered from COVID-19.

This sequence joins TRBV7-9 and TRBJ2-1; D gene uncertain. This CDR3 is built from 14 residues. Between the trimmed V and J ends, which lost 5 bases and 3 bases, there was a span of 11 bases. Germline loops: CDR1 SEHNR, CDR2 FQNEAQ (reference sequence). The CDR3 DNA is TGTGCCAGCAGCCTGCCAAGCGACTACAATGAGCAGTTCTTC. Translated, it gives CASSLPSDYNEQFF. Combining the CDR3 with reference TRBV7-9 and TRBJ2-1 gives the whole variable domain DTGVSQNPRHKITKRGQNVTFRCDPISEHNRLYWYRQTLGQGPEFLTYFQNEAQLEKSRLLSDRFSAERPKGSFSTLEIQRTEQGDSAMYLCASSLPSDYNEQFFGPGTRLTVL.

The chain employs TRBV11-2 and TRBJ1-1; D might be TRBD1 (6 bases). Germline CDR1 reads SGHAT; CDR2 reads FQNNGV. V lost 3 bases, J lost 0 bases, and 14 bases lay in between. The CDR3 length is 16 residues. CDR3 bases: TGTGCCAGCAGCTTGGACAGTAGGGGTCTGAACACTGAAGCTTTCTTT. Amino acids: CASSLDSRGLNTEAFF.

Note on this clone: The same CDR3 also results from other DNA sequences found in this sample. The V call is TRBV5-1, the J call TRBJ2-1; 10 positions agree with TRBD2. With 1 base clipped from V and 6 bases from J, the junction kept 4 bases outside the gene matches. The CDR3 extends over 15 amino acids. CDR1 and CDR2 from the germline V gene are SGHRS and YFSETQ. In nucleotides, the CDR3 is TGCGCCAGCAGCTTGCCCAGCGGGGGGGCCAATGAGCAGTTCTTC. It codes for CASSLPSGGANEQFF.

In nucleotides, the CDR3 is TGTGCCAGCAGTCTCGGGACTACTAAAGACAATGAGCAGTTCTTC. The encoded protein is CASSLGTTKDNEQFF. The rearrangement links TRBV6-5 to TRBJ2-1; 7 bases are shared with TRBD2. The CDR3 loop spans 15 amino acids. The junction had 9 bases not matched to a gene; V was cut back by 5 bases and J by 5 bases. The V gene's germline CDR1 is MNHEY and CDR2 SVGAGI.

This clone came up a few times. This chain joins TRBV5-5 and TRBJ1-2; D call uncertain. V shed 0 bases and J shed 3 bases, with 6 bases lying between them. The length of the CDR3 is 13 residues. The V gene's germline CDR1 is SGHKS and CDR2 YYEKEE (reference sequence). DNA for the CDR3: TGTGCCAGCAGCTTGGGGCTGCACTATGGCTACACCTTC. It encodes CASSLGLHYGYTF.

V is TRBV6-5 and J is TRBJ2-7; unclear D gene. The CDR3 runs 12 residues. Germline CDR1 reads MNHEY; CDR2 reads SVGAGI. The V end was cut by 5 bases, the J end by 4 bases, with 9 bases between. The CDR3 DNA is TGTGCCAGCAGTACCCAGCGTTACGAGCAGTACGTC. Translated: CASSTQRYEQYV.